The present TCR beta chain was sequenced within a study of blood T cells in healthy people across ages. Study-wide findings and caveats: Roughly linear age-related decline in beta diversity appeared, significant by age approximately 40.

On this clonotype itself: Its antigen is unidentified. The DNA is left out, because the CDR3 cannot be placed on it with certainty; the CDR3 is given as TCRdb lists it.

Germline V gene sequence: CDR1 SNHLY, CDR2 FYNNEI. Counting both end residues, the CDR3 totals 15 amino acids. Using a J-beta primer mix together with a sample-barcoded 5' primer, a second PCR was run for about 6 to 12 cycles. TCRdb re-called the 5' RACE reads through MiXCR, storing one row per CDR3 protein. The table records fewer than 600,000 distinct CDR3 sequences, about a quarter of them present only once. The same data also contributed to another study, on T cells of mothers and their children.

The TCR comes from a boy aged 2-15 years in good health. The rearrangement joins TRBV2 to TRBJ2-5; no check of the table's D call, TRBD1, against the DNA was made. Material for sequencing was blood. CDR3 protein: CASSEFGPGRGTQYF.